What follows is one T cell receptor (beta chain) and its context. Its binding antigen is unknown. The record has no base qualities; no much larger clone is one base away. The immunoSEQ Assay, a bias-controlled multiplex PCR, was used to amplify TCRbeta CDR3 regions from genomic DNA. In the authors' own workflow: The number of nucleated cells in each sample was estimated by amplification of reference gene primers within the assay. To quantify the absolute abundance of each unique TCRbeta CDR3 rearrangement, sequence reads were collapsed and filtered. For each sample, productive Simpson clonality was calculated as the square root of Simpson's diversity index over productive rearrangements. Drawn from immuneACCESS, this table holds only the in-frame rearrangements with V and J called that TCRdb kept. Clones are partly lost; checked studies trace under half to an unresolved V gene and leave the rest unexplained. For V, J and clone size, that table is used; D and trimming come from the DNA. The sample has over 300,000 clones on record, around 89% of them singletons. 6.5% of the sample comes from the top ten.

Trimming removed 5 bases from V and 4 bases from J; the gene matches leave 3 bases unexplained. Looking up the germline V gene (reference sequence) yields CDR1 MNHEY and CDR2 SMNVEV. Measured from the cysteine to the phenylalanine, the CDR3 is 14 residues long. The sequence is cut down to CDR3 DNA, 42 bases in frame from base 1. The collaborating institutions used their own protocols to collect whole blood in K2EDTA tubes. For TCRbeta analysis, collaborators shipped samples in one of three forms: frozen whole blood, isolated PBMCs, or DNA extracted from either of those sample types. This record belongs to a study of blood T cell repertoires in COVID-19 (dated by TCRdb to the early 2020s). Regarding the research as a whole: Samples covering the acute and convalescent phases of COVID-19 were provided by collaborators in the United States, Italy and Spain. The material from the prospective study consisted of cDNA or gDNA derived from T cells, B-cell-depleted T cells, or PBMCs. Subjects who had been exposed to COVID-19, were actively infected with it, or had recovered from it provided the deeply sampled blood TCRbeta repertoires that made up the dataset. The repertoires were released in a freely available public database intended as a resource for research on the immune response to SARS-CoV-2. The samples were drawn from the first 160 participants of the ongoing ImmuneRACE study and from some 1,300 subjects provided by 6 global collaborators. Nearly every sample came with metadata listing a de-identified subject ID, COVID-19 status, age in years and sex. Where available, HLA class I and class II types were obtained from metadata supplied by the sample provider rather than from assay-based typing.

What the work shows at the level of the full study, not this receptor alone: The amount of clinical and demographic metadata varied by source and participant and was provided uncurated.

The receptor comes from a man aged 18 to 35 with active or convalescent COVID-19. Material: peripheral blood. The sequence links TRBV27 to TRBJ1-1; 11 bases in between match TRBD1. The nucleotide sequence reads TGTGCCAGCAGTAGAGGGACAGGGGGCACTGAAGCTTTCTTT. It is translated as CASSRGTGGTEAFF.